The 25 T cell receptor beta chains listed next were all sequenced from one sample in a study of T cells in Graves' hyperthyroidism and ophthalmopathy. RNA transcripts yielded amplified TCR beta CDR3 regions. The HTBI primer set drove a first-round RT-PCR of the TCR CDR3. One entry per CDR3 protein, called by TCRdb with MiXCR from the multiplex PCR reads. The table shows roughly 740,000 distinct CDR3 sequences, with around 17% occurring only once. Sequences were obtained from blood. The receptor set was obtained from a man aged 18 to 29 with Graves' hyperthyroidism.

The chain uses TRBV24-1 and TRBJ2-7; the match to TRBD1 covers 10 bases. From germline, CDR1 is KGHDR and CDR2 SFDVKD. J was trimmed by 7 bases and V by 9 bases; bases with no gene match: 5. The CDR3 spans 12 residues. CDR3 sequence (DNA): TGTGCCACCGGGACAGGGGTTGGTGAGCAGTACTTC. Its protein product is CATGTGVGEQYF.

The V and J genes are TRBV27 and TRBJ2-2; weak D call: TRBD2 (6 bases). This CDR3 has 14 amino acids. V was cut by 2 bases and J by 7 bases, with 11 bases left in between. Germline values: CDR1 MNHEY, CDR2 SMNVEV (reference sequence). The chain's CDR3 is CASSLAGGGGELFF. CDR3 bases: TGTGCCAGCAGTTTAGCCGGGGGAGGCGGGGAGCTGTTTTTT.

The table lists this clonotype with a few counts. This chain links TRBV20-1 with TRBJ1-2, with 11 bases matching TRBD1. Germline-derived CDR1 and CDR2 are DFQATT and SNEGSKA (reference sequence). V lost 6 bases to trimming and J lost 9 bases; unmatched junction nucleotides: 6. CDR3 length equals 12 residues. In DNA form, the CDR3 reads TGCAGTGCAACGGGGACAGGGGGAAGCTACACCTTC. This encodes CSATGTGGSYTF.

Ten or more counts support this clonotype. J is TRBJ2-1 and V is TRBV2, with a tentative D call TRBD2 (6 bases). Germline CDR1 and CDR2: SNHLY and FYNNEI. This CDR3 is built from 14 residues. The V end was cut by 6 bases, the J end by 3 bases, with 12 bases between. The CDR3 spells CASSPGDFYNEQFF. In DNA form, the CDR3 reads TGTGCCAGCAGCCCTGGGGACTTCTACAATGAGCAGTTCTTC.

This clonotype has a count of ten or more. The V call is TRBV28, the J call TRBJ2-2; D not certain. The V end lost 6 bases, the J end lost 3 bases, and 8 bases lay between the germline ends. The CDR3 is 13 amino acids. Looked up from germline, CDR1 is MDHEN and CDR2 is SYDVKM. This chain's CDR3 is CASRTHYTGELFF. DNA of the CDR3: TGTGCCAGCAGGACTCACTACACCGGGGAGCTGTTTTTT.

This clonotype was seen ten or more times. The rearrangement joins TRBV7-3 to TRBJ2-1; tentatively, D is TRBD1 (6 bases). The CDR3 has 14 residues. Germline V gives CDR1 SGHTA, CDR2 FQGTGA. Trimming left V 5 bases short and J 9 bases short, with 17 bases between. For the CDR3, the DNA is TGTGCCAGCAGCCCCCATGGGGGCGGCAGTGAGCAGTTCTTC. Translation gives CASSPHGGGSEQFF.

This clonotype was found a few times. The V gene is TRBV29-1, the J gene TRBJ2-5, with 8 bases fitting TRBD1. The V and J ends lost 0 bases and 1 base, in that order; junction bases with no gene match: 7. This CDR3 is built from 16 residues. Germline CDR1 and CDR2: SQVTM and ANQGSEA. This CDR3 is CSVEDPFTGGQETQYF. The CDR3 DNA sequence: TGCAGCGTTGAAGATCCTTTTACAGGGGGCCAAGAGACCCAGTACTTC.

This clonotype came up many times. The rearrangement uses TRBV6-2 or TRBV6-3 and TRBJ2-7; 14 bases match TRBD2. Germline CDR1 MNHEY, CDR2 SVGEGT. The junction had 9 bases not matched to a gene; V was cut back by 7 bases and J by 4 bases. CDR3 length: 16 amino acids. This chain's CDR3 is CASKRPGLAGEYEQYF. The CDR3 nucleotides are TGTGCCAGCAAACGACCGGGACTAGCGGGAGAGTACGAGCAGTACTTC.

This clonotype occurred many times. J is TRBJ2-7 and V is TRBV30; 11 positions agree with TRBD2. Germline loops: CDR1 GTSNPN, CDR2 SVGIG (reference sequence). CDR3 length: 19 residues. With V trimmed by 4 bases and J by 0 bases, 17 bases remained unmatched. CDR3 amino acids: CAWNVPPGTSGVSSYEQYF. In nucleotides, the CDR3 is TGTGCCTGGAATGTACCCCCCGGGACTAGCGGAGTGAGCTCCTACGAGCAGTACTTC.

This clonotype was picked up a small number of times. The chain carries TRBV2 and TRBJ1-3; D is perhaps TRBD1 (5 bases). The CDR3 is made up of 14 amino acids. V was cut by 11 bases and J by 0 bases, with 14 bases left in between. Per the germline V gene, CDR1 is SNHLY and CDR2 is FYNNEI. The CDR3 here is CAGRQSFSGNTIYF. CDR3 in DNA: TGTGCCGGACGACAGTCCTTCTCTGGAAACACCATATATTTT. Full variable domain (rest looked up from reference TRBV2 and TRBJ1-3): EPEVTQTPSHQVTQMGQEVILRCVPISNHLYFYWYRQILGQKVEFLVSFYNNEISEKSEIFDDQFSVERPDGSNFTLKIRSTKLEDSAMYFCAGRQSFSGNTIYFGEGSWLTVV.

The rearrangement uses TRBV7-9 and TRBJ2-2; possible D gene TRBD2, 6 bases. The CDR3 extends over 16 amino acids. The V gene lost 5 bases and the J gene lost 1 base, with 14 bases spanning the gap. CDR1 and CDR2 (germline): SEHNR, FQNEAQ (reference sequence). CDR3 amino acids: CASSPRTTKNTGELFF. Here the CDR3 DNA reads TGTGCCAGCAGCCCCCGGACTACCAAGAACACCGGGGAGCTGTTTTTT.

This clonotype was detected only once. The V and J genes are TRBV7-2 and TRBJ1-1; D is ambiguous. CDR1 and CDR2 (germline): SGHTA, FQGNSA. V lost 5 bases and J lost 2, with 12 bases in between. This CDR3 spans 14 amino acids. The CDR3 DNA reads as TGTGCCAGCAGCCCCACAGAGACCAACACTGAAGCTTTCTTT. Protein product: CASSPTETNTEAFF.

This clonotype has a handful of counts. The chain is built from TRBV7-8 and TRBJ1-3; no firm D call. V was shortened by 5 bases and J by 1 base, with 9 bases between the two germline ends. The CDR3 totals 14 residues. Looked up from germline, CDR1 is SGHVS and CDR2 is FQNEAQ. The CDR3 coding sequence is TGTGCCAGCAGCCCAACGGCGTCTGGAAACACCATATATTTT. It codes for CASSPTASGNTIYF.

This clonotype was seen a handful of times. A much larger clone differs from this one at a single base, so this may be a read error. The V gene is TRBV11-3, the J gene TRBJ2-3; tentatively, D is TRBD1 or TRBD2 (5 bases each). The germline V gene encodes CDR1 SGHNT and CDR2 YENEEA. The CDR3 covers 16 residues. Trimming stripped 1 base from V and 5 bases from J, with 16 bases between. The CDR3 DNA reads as TGTGCCAGCAGCTTAGTGGACCGGGGCAGGGAAGATACGCAGTATTTT. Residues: CASSLVDRGREDTQYF. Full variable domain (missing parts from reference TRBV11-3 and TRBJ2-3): EAGVVQSPRYKIIEKKQPVAFWCNPISGHNTLYWYLQNLGQGPELLIRYENEEAVDDSQLPKDRFSAERLKGVDSTLKIQPAELGDSAVYLCASSLVDRGREDTQYFGPGTRLTVL.

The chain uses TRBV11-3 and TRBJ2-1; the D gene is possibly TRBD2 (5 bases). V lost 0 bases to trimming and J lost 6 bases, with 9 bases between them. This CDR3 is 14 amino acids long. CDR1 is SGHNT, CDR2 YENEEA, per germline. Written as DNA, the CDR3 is TGTGCCAGCAGCTTAGAATGGGAGAGCAATGAGCAGTTCTTC. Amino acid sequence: CASSLEWESNEQFF.

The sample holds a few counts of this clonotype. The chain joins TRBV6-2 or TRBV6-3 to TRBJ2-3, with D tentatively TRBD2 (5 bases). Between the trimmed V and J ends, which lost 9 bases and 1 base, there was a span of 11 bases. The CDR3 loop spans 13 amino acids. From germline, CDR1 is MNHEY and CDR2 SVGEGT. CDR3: CASNSGGTDTQYF. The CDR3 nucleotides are TGTGCCAGTAACTCCGGGGGCACAGATACGCAGTATTTT.

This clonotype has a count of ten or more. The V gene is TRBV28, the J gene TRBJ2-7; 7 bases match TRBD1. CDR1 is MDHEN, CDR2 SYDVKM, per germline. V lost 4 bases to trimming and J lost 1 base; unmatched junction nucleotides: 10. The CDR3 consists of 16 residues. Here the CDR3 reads CASSSPRQGRSYEQYF. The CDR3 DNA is TGTGCCAGCAGTTCCCCCAGACAGGGAAGATCCTACGAGCAGTACTTC.

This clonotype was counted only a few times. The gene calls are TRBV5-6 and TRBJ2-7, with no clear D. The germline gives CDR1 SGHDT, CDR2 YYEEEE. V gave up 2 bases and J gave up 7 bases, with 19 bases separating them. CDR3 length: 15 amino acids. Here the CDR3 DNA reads TGTGCCAGCAGCTTAACACAAGGAAGAGATGGGGAGCAGTACTTC. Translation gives CASSLTQGRDGEQYF. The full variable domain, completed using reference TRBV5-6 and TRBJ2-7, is DAGVTQSPTHLIKTRGQQVTLRCSPKSGHDTVSWYQQALGQGPQFIFQYYEEEERQRGNFPDRFSGHQFPNYSSELNVNALLLGDSALYLCASSLTQGRDGEQYFGPGTRLTVT.

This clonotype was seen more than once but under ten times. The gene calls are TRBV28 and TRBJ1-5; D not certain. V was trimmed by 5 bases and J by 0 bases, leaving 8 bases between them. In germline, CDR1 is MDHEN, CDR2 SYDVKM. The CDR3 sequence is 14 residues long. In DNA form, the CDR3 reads TGTGCCAGCAGTCAGACTGATAGCAATCAGCCCCAGCATTTT. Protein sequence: CASSQTDSNQPQHF.

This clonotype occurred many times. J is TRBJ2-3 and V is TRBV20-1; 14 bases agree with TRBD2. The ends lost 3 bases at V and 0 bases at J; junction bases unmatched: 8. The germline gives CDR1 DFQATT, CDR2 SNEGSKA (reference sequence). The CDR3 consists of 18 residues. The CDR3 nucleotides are TGCAGTGCTAGGGCCGGGACTAGCGGGAGTTTGAGCACAGATACGCAGTATTTT. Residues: CSARAGTSGSLSTDTQYF.

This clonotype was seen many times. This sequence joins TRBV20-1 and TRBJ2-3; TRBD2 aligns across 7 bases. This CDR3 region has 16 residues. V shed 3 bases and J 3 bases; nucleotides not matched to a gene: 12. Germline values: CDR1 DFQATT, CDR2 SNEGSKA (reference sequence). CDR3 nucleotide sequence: TGCAGTGCTAGTCGCACTAATGGAGCGGGAACAGATACGCAGTATTTT. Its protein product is CSASRTNGAGTDTQYF.

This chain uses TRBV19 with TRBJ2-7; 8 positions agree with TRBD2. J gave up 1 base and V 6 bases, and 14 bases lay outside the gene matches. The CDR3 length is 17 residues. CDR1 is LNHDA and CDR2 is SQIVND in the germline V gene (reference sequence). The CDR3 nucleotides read TGTGCCAGTAGCTATGGAGCGGGAGTTAGTAGGTCCTACGAGCAGTACTTC. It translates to CASSYGAGVSRSYEQYF.

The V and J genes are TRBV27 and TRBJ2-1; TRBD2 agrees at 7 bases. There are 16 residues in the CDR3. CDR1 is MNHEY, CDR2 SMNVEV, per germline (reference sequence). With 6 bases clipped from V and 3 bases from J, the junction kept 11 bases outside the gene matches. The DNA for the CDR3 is TGTGCCAGCAGCTCCCGGAAGGGGAGGGTCTACAATGAGCAGTTCTTC. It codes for CASSSRKGRVYNEQFF.

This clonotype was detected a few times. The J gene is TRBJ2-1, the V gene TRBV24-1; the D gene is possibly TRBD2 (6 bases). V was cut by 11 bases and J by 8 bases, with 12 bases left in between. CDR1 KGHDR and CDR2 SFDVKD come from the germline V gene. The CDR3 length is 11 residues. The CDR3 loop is CAIGSAYEQFF. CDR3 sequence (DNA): TGTGCCATCGGGAGCGCCTATGAGCAGTTCTTC.

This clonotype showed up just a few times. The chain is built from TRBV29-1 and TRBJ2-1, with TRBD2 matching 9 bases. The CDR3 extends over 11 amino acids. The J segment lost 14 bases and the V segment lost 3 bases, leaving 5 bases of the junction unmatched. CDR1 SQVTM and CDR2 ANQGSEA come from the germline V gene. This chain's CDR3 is CSVEAGGKEFF. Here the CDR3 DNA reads TGCAGCGTTGAGGCGGGAGGGAAGGAGTTCTTC.